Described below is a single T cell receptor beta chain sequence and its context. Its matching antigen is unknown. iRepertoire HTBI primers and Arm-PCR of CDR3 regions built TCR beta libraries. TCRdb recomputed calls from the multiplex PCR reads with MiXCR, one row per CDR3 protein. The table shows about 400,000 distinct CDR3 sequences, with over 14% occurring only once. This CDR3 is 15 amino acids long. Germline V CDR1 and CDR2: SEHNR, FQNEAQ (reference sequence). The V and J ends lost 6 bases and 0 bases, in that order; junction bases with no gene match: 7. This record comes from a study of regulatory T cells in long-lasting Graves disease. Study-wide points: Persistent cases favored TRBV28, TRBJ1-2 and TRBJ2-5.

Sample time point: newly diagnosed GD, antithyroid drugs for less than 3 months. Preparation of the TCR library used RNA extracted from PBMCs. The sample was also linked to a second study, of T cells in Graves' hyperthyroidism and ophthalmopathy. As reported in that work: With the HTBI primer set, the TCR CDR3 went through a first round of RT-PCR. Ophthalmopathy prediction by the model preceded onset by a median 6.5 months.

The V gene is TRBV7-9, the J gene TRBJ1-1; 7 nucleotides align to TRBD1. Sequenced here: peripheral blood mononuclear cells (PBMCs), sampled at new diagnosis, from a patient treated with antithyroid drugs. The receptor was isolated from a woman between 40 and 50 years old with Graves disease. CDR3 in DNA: TGTGCCAGCAGGTCAACCGGGACAGTGAACACTGAAGCTTTCTTT. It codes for CASRSTGTVNTEAFF.